This note documents a single TCR beta chain sequence. TCRdb recomputed calls from the 5' RACE reads with MiXCR, one row per CDR3 protein. In the table there are about 340,000 distinct CDR3 sequences, approximately 9.1% of which are singletons. This entry comes from a study of identical twins. Trimming took off 5 bases at V and 4 bases at J, with 13 bases between the two ends. CDR3 length equals 13 residues. The germline CDR1 and CDR2 sequences are DFQATT and SNEGSKA (reference sequence). Sequencing was done on a sample of naive T cells sorted from blood. The origin of this receptor is a woman in her forties or fifties in good health. V is TRBV20-1 and J is TRBJ2-3; D remains ambiguous. In DNA, the CDR3 is TGCAGTGCTGCGTATAGGGTTGCAGATACGCAGTATTTT. Its protein product is CSAAYRVADTQYF.